The entry below describes one T cell receptor beta chain. In the study's own analysis: Researchers report that nucleated cell counts were estimated from reference gene primer amplification. The repertoire was sequenced with immunoSEQ multiplex PCR; TCRdb's copy has only in-frame clones and lacks some. That table supplies the V and J calls and clone size; D and trimming were determined from the DNA. The table records 90,000 to 150,000 clones, 79% of them present only once. The data derive from a study of blood T cell repertoires in COVID-19. Study-level information: Some COVID-19 samples were acute and others convalescent; all came from the United States, Italy and Spain. T cells, B-cell-depleted T cells, or PBMCs provided the cDNA or gDNA that served as material.

The sequencing sample was made of peripheral blood. This sequence was found in a woman aged 80 or over with acute or convalescent COVID-19.

The CDR3 loop reads CASSLRGGRTGELFF. Written as DNA, the CDR3 is TGTGCCAGCAGCTTGCGAGGGGGAAGGACCGGGGAGCTGTTTTTT. This rearrangement joins TRBV7-3 to TRBJ2-2, with D tentatively TRBD1 (6 bases). The CDR3 totals 15 residues. With 3 bases removed from V and 5 bases from J, the gap between germline ends came to 13 bases. The V gene's germline CDR1 is SGHTA and CDR2 FQGTGA.